A selection of T cell receptor beta chains follows, all from one sample in a study of T cell responses to AZD1222 COVID-19 vaccine. The data were produced by immunoSEQ multiplex PCR, yet TCRdb's version contains in-frame clones alone and is incomplete. In the table there are under 130,000 clones, 82% of which are singletons. Sequenced here: peripheral blood, sampled on day 0 of AZD1222 vaccination. The origin of the receptors is an adult in good health. Both conserved end residues are part of each CDR3. The D gene is left open where the match is weak.

>TRBV5-4|TRBJ1-3|NA
TGTGCCAGCAGCTTGGCGACAGAAAACACCATATATTTT
CASSLATENTIYF
>TRBV7-9|TRBJ1-2|NA
TGTGCCAGCAGCCGTGAGGGCCTCGGAGGGGATGGCTACACCTTC
CASSREGLGGDGYTF
>TRBV6-5|TRBJ1-1|NA
TGTGCCAGCTACCTAAACACTGAAGCTTTCTTT
CASYLNTEAFF
>TRBV4-3|TRBJ1-4|NA
TGCGCCAGCAGCCAAGATTTGGGTGTTAATGAAAAACTGTTTTTT
CASSQDLGVNEKLFF
>TRBV7-2|TRBJ1-6|NA
TGTGCCAGCAGCTTCACAGGGACTAATTCACCCCTCCACTTT
CASSFTGTNSPLHF
>TRBV5-4|TRBJ2-1|NA
TGTGCCAGCAGCTTGGTACTCGGTGTTTATGAGCAGTTCTTC
CASSLVLGVYEQFF
>TRBV11-2|TRBJ2-3|TRBD2
TGTGCCAGCAGCTTGAGCGGGGGAGTGTCTAGCACAGATACGCAGTATTTT
CASSLSGGVSSTDTQYF
>TRBV15|TRBJ1-5|NA
TGTGCCACCAGCAGAGGAGGCAATCGCAATCAGCCCCAGCATTTT
CATSRGGNRNQPQHF
>TRBV15|TRBJ2-7|NA
TGTGCCACCAGCAGAGATCGGGCTCAACGGACGGCCGAGCAGTACTTC
CATSRDRAQRTAEQYF
>TRBV5-8|TRBJ2-5|TRBD1
TGTGCCAGCAGCTCCGGACAGGTCCAAGAGACCCAGTACTTC
CASSSGQVQETQYF
>TRBV6-2/TRBV6-3|TRBJ1-5|NA
TGTGCCAGCAGTCGAGGGATTCAGCCCCAGCATTTT
CASSRGIQPQHF
>TRBV6-6|TRBJ1-5|NA
TGTGCCAGCAGTTACTCGCAGACAGGAAACAATCAGCCCCAGCATTTT
CASSYSQTGNNQPQHF
>TRBV7-2|TRBJ2-3|TRBD2
TGTGCCAGCAGCTTAAGCGGGGGGACCGTCAGCACAGATACGCAGTATTTT
CASSLSGGTVSTDTQYF
>TRBV15|TRBJ2-3|NA
TGTGCCACCAGCAGAGATCCGGGAACGCAGTATTTT
CATSRDPGTQYF
>TRBV21-1|TRBJ1-1|NA
TGTGCCAGCAGCAAAGTCTTATTCTGGCACCCTATCTTCGACACTGAAGCTTTCTTT
CASSKVLFWHPIFDTEAFF
>TRBV5-1|TRBJ2-1|NA
TGCGCCAGCAGTTTCGAGTACAATGAGCAGTTCTTC
CASSFEYNEQFF
>TRBV15|TRBJ1-1|TRBD1
TGTGCCACCAGCGGGGACAGGGGGCGGGTCACTGAAGCTTTCTTT
CATSGDRGRVTEAFF
>TRBV2|TRBJ1-2|TRBD1
TGTGCCAGTCCCGGGACAGGGACCCCTCCATTCTATGGCTACACCTTC
CASPGTGTPPFYGYTF
>TRBV5-1|TRBJ2-3|TRBD2
TGCGCCAGCAGTCCTAGCGGGGGGCAGGCAGATACGCAGTATTTT
CASSPSGGQADTQYF
>TRBV25-1|TRBJ1-4|TRBD1
TGTGCCAGCAGTGTCACCGGGGGGACAGGGCGAGAAAAACTGTTTTTT
CASSVTGGTGREKLFF
>TRBV29-1|TRBJ2-3|NA
TGCAGCGTTGACGTGGGGACAGATACGCAGTATTTT
CSVDVGTDTQYF
>TRBV6-2/TRBV6-3|TRBJ2-3|NA
TGTGCCAGCAGTTTATCTTCCCCGGGGAGCACAGATACGCAGTATTTT
CASSLSSPGSTDTQYF
>TRBV7-2|TRBJ1-2|TRBD1
TGTGCCAGCAGCCATACACAGGGGGCAAGCTATGGCTACACCTTC
CASSHTQGASYGYTF
>TRBV6-2/TRBV6-3|TRBJ2-1|NA
TGTGCCAGCAGTTACTCGGGCAATGAGCAGTTCTTC
CASSYSGNEQFF
>TRBV19|TRBJ2-7|TRBD2
TGTGCCAGTAGTATCTCAGCTAGCGGTCCCTACGAGCAGTACTTC
CASSISASGPYEQYF
>TRBV24-1|TRBJ2-7|TRBD1
TGTGCCACCAGTGATTTGGGACAGGGTTACGAGCAGTACTTC
CATSDLGQGYEQYF